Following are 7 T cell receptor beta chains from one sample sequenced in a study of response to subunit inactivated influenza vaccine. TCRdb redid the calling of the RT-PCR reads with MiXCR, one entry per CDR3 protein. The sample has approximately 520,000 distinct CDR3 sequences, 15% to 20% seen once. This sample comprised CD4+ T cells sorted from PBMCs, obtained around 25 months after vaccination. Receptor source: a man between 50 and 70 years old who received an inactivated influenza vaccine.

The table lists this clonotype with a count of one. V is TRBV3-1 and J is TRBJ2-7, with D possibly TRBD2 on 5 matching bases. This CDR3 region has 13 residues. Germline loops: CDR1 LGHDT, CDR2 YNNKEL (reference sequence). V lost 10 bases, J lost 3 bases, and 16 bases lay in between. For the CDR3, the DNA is TGTGCCACCTCCGGAGGACTGGGCTACGAGCAGTACTTC. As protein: CATSGGLGYEQYF.

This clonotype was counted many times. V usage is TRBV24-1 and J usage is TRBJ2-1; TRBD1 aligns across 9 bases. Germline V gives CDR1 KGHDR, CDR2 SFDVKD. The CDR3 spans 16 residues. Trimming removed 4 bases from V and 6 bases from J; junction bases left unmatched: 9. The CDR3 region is CATSDEGTGSGNEQFF. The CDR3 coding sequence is TGTGCCACCAGTGACGAAGGGACAGGGAGTGGCAATGAGCAGTTCTTC.

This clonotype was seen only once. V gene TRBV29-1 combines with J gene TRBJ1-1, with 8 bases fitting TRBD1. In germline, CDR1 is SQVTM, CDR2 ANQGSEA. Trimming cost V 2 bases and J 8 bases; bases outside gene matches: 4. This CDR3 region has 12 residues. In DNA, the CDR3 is TGCAGCGTTGAACAGGGGGCCGGCGAAGCTTTCTTT. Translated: CSVEQGAGEAFF.

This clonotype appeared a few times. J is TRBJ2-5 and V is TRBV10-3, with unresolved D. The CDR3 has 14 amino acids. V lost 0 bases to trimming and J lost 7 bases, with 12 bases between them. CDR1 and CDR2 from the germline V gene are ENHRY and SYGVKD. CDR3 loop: CAISESVRLRTQYF. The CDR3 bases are TGTGCCATCAGTGAGTCTGTGCGGCTACGGACCCAGTACTTC.

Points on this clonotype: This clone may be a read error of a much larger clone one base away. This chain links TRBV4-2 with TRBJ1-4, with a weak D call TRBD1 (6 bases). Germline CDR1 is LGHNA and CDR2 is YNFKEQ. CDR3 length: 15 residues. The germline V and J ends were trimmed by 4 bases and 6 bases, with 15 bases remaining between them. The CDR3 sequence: CASSPRTEVDEKLFF. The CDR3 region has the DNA TGTGCCAGCAGCCCCCGGACAGAGGTGGATGAAAAACTGTTTTTT.

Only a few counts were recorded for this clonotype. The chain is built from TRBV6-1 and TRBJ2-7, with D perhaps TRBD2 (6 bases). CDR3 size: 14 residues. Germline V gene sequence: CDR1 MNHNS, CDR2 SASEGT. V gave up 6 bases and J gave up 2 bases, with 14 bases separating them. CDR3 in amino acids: CASRMLPGAYEQYF. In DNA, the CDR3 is TGTGCCAGCAGGATGCTGCCGGGAGCCTACGAGCAGTACTTC.

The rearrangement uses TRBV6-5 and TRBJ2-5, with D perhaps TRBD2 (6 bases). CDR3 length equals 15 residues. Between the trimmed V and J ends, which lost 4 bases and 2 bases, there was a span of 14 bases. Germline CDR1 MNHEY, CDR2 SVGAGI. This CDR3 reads CASSFIRGLQETQYF. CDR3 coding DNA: TGTGCCAGCAGTTTTATCCGGGGACTTCAAGAGACCCAGTACTTC.